The next 17 T cell receptor beta chains were all read from a single sample in a study of CD8+CD57+ T cells in acquired aplastic anemia. Those patients picked for sequencing had displayed CD8+CD57+ cell expansion on flow cytometry. Both TCR beta VDJ combination and CDR3 sequence profiling were carried out. Genomic DNA was the template for this profiling. Each CDR3 protein gets one entry after TCRdb re-called the reads with MiXCR. Seen here are 200,000 or so distinct CDR3 sequences, 40% to 50% observed once, and the top ten hold around 8.8%. Sequencing was carried out using sorted CD4+, CD8+, or CD8+CD57+ T cells (not recorded which) from PBMCs. The receptors come from a human donor with aplastic anemia.

V gene TRBV10-3 combines with J gene TRBJ2-3, with D possibly being TRBD1 or TRBD2 (6 bases each). The germline V gene has CDR1 ENHRY and CDR2 SYGVKD. This CDR3 has 15 residues. V was clipped by 2 bases and J by 2 bases, with 11 bases between them. CDR3 sequence (DNA): TGTGCCATCAGTGAGACGGGGGCCGCCACAGATACGCAGTATTTT. It yields the protein CAISETGAATDTQYF.

The chain couples TRBV7-2 to TRBJ2-5, with 8 bases that match TRBD1. Per the germline V gene, CDR1 is SGHTA and CDR2 is FQGNSA. This CDR3 spans 13 amino acids. V shed 6 bases, J shed 4 bases, and the junction held 4 bases outside the gene matches. CDR3 loop: CASRWTGIETQYF. CDR3 bases: TGTGCCAGCAGGTGGACAGGGATAGAGACCCAGTACTTC.

The table lists this clonotype with many counts. J is TRBJ2-5 and V is TRBV11-2; 7 bases line up with TRBD1. Germline CDR1 reads SGHAT; CDR2 reads FQNNGV. V lost 4 bases, J lost 5 bases, and 7 bases stayed unmatched. The CDR3 spans 14 residues. DNA for the CDR3: TGTGCCAGCAGCTCGCGACAGGGCGCCGAGACCCAGTACTTC. It codes for CASSSRQGAETQYF.

V and J are TRBV19 and TRBJ2-7; 7 bases agree with TRBD2. Trimming took 4 bases from V and 6 from J; bases not matched to a gene: 6. The germline CDR1 and CDR2 sequences are LNHDA and SQIVND (reference sequence). The CDR3 sequence is 13 residues long. CDR3 protein: CASSTLAVGEQYF. In DNA, the CDR3 is TGTGCCAGTAGTACTCTAGCGGTAGGCGAGCAGTACTTC. Full variable domain (rest looked up from reference TRBV19 and TRBJ2-7): DGGITQSPKYLFRKEGQNVTLSCEQNLNHDAMYWYRQDPGQGLRLIYYSQIVNDFQKGDIAEGYSVSREKKESFPLTVTSAQKNPTAFYLCASSTLAVGEQYFGPGTRLTVT.

CDR3 DNA: TGTGCCTGGAGTGGGGTTTTGGGCGTTGAAGCTTTCTTT. Amino acids: CAWSGVLGVEAFF. V is TRBV30 and J is TRBJ1-1, with no clear D. Germline V CDR1 and CDR2: GTSNPN, SVGIG (reference sequence). With 1 base removed from V and 7 bases from J, the gap between germline ends came to 13 bases. This CDR3 comprises 13 residues.

This clonotype came up a few times. V and J are TRBV20-1 and TRBJ1-5; tentative D call: TRBD1 (5 bases). V was trimmed by 5 bases and J by 0 bases, leaving 17 bases between them. The germline CDR1 and CDR2 sequences are DFQATT and SNEGSKA (reference sequence). The CDR3 sequence is 16 residues long. The CDR3 sequence is CSAHGGRPYSNQPQHF. CDR3 sequence (DNA): TGCAGTGCTCACGGGGGAAGGCCCTATAGCAATCAGCCCCAGCATTTT.

This clonotype was seen a handful of times. CDR3: CASSLEGTNYGYTF. DNA of the CDR3: TGTGCCAGCAGCTTAGAGGGAACTAACTATGGCTACACCTTC. The chain carries TRBV24-1 and TRBJ1-2; no definite D call. Germline V gene sequence: CDR1 KGHDR, CDR2 SFDVKD. V gave up 11 bases and J gave up 0 bases, with 15 bases separating them. This CDR3 has 14 residues.

There are a few counts of this clonotype. The chain uses TRBV13 and TRBJ2-5; D remains ambiguous. The V end lost 5 bases, the J end lost 0 bases, and 7 bases lay between the germline ends. Germline CDR1 PRHDT, CDR2 FYEKMQ (reference sequence). There are 13 residues in the CDR3. CDR3 sequence: CASSPMHQETQYF. CDR3 sequence (DNA): TGTGCCAGCAGCCCCATGCACCAAGAGACCCAGTACTTC.

The rearrangement links TRBV5-5 to TRBJ1-6; weak D call: TRBD1 (5 bases). The CDR3 covers 15 residues. Between the trimmed V and J ends, which lost 1 base and 10 bases, there was a span of 15 bases. Germline V gene sequence: CDR1 SGHKS, CDR2 YYEKEE (reference sequence). The CDR3 DNA reads as TGTGCCAGCAGCTTGAGGGGAGAAGGGAGGTCACCCCTCCACTTT. The encoded protein is CASSLRGEGRSPLHF.

The chain is built from TRBV7-2 and TRBJ2-7, with 8 bases fitting TRBD2. This CDR3 has 14 residues. The V and J ends lost 7 bases and 3 bases, in that order; junction bases with no gene match: 8. Germline loops: CDR1 SGHTA, CDR2 FQGNSA. The CDR3 sequence is CASTSSGTGYEQYF. The CDR3 nucleotides read TGTGCCAGCACAAGTAGCGGGACCGGCTACGAGCAGTACTTC.

The sample holds many counts of this clonotype. V is TRBV7-3 and J is TRBJ1-1; D is ambiguous. The CDR3 consists of 14 residues. V lost 2 bases, J lost 3 bases, and 10 bases lay in between. From germline, CDR1 is SGHTA and CDR2 FQGTGA. For the CDR3, the DNA is TGTGCCAGCAGCTTAGCGGGTGGGTACACTGAAGCTTTCTTT. Translating gives CASSLAGGYTEAFF.

This clonotype has only one observation. The V and J genes are TRBV6-4 and TRBJ1-3; 8 bases align to TRBD1. The CDR3 is 16 residues long. Germline values: CDR1 MRHNA, CDR2 SNTAGT. J was trimmed by 4 bases and V by 7 bases; bases with no gene match: 12. DNA for the CDR3: TGTGCCAGCACCGGGACAGGAGGGATCAGCGGAAACACCATATATTTT. Protein product: CASTGTGGISGNTIYF.

J is TRBJ2-7 and V is TRBV12-3 or TRBV12-4; either TRBD1 or TRBD2 may fit D (5 bases each). The CDR3 spans 13 residues. V was pared by 8 bases and J by 4 bases, with 15 bases between. This CDR3 reads CASSGPGIYEQYF. For the CDR3, the DNA is TGTGCCAGCTCGGGACCGGGGATTTACGAGCAGTACTTC.

V usage is TRBV19 and J usage is TRBJ1-4, with a tentative D call TRBD1 (5 bases). The germline V gene encodes CDR1 LNHDA and CDR2 SQIVND (reference sequence). CDR3 length: 14 residues. V was shortened by 8 bases and J by 3 bases, with 13 bases between the two germline ends. The CDR3 is CASDPGGANEKLFF. The DNA for the CDR3 is TGTGCCAGTGACCCGGGGGGTGCTAATGAAAAACTGTTTTTT. The whole variable domain, remainder taken from reference TRBV19 and TRBJ1-4, is DGGITQSPKYLFRKEGQNVTLSCEQNLNHDAMYWYRQDPGQGLRLIYYSQIVNDFQKGDIAEGYSVSREKKESFPLTVTSAQKNPTAFYLCASDPGGANEKLFFGSGTQLSVL.

The rearrangement joins TRBV15 to TRBJ1-5; no firm D call. V was trimmed by 2 bases and J by 5 bases, leaving 4 bases between them. Germline CDR1 LNHNV, CDR2 YYDKDF (reference sequence). The length of the CDR3 is 12 residues. The CDR3 protein is CATSRTDQPQHF. DNA for the CDR3: TGTGCCACCAGCAGAACGGATCAGCCCCAGCATTTT.

This clonotype was found many times. The chain employs TRBV7-9 and TRBJ1-1; 9 bases are a match to TRBD1. This CDR3 comprises 14 residues. Trimming at V came to 7 bases and at J to 5 bases, leaving 8 bases not matched to a gene. CDR1 and CDR2 from the germline V gene are SEHNR and FQNEAQ (reference sequence). CDR3 in DNA: TGTGCCAGCAAGATGAACAGGGGGCGTACTGAAGCTTTCTTT. It codes for CASKMNRGRTEAFF.

This clonotype was observed at least ten times. The chain joins TRBV25-1 to TRBJ2-7; 7 bases match TRBD1. The CDR3 extends over 14 amino acids. Germline CDR1 and CDR2: MGHDK and SYGVNS. The ends lost 6 bases at V and 3 bases at J; junction bases unmatched: 8. The CDR3 DNA follows: TGTGCCAGCAGCCGGGACAGAGGGAACTACGAGCAGTACTTC. Translated, it gives CASSRDRGNYEQYF.